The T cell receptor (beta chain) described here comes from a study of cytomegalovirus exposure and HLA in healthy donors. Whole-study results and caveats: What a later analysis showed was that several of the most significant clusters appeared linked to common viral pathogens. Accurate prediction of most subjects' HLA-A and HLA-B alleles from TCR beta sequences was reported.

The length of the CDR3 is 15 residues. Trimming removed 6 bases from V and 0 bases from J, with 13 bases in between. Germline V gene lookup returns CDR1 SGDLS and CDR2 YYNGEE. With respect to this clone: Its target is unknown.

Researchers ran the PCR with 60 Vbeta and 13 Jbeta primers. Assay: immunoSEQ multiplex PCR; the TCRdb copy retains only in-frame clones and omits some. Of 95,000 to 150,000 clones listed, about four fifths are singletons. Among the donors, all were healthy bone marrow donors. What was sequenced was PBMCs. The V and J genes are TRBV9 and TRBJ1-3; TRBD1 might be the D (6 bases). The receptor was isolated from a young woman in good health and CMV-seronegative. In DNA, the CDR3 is TGTGCCAGCAACAAGGACAGCTCCTCTGGAAACACCATATATTTT. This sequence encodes CASNKDSSSGNTIYF.